This TCR beta chain derives from a study of T cell clonotyping in hematopoietic cell transplantation (TCRdb year 2021). Looking at the study overall: Pretransplant recipient samples were obtained after cytoreduction. A total of roughly 130 blood samples were collected in the study from roughly 32 consecutive transplant recipients and their related donors. Patient recruitment ran from late 2015 to early 2017, and follow-up continued until September 2020 or death. Points the paper makes about the study in general: Only a small fraction of recipient repertoires overlapped donor repertoires, with over 97% appearing de novo at the given depth. Broader TCR repertoire diversity after transplant was predicted by Inverse Simpson Index values from donors and from recipients before transplant. Recipient TCR diversity fell after transplant, with pathologically expanded clonotypes rising progressively from day 30 to day 180. Sample size was limited, and cells were not sorted, so CD4 and CD8 repertoire contributions could not be separated.

V was cut back by 6 bases and J by 1 base, leaving a gap of 12 bases between them. From the cysteine up to the phenylalanine, the CDR3 has a length of 14 residues. Of all the DNA, just the CDR3 is kept, 42 bases in frame from base 1. Based on the germline V gene, the CDR1 and CDR2 sequences are SNHLY and FYNNEI. The immunoSEQ assay, a bias-controlled multiplex PCR using V- and J-specific primers, was used to amplify TCR beta CDR3 regions from genomic DNA. A second PCR step added a proprietary barcode and Illumina adapter sequences to the CDR3 amplicons. An Illumina MiSeq instrument was used for sequencing of the CDR3 libraries. In the original analysis: Export and quality control were performed with immunoSEQ Analyzer 3.0, and downstream analyses were performed with R Bioconductor and Immunarch. Only productive rearrangements in the normalized downsampled data set were used to calculate repertoire metrics. In the normalized cohort, a clonotype counted as pathologically expanded if the clonotype was larger than 5 templates. The Inverse Simpson Index served as the measure of repertoire diversity. CMV-specificity analyses were carried out on the non-normalized data set to capture all clonotypes. The source is immuneACCESS, and TCRdb retained only in-frame sequences with V and J called. Part of the clones is not carried over; for the studies checked, unresolved V genes explain less than half of this, and the remainder is unexplained. V, J and clone size reflect that table, while D and trimming were determined from the DNA. The table for this sample lists about 13,000 clones; 65% to 85% of them were counted only once. The top ten constitute approximately 17% of the sample.

The label giving this sample's time point can be read as: recipient sample about 28 days before transplant, after cytoreduction. Blood from recipients was drawn roughly 28 days before transplant, then again at days 30, 100 and 180 after transplant. Nuclei Lysis Solution was used to extract genomic DNA from fresh or cryopreserved unfractionated peripheral blood mononuclear cells. A word on this clone: The antigen it recognizes is unknown. One base away there is no much larger clone; base qualities are not given.

This receptor was taken from a man in his fifties or sixties with acute myeloid leukemia. Some clones in this sample may be carry-over from other donors' samples. This sequence uses TRBV2 and TRBJ1-1; matching of 6 bases hints at TRBD1 as the D gene. Sample: peripheral blood mononuclear cells, taken before stem cell transplant. The CDR3 amino acid sequence is: CASRGARGNTEAFF. The sequence in DNA is TGTGCCAGCAGGGGGGCCAGGGGGAACACTGAAGCTTTCTTT.